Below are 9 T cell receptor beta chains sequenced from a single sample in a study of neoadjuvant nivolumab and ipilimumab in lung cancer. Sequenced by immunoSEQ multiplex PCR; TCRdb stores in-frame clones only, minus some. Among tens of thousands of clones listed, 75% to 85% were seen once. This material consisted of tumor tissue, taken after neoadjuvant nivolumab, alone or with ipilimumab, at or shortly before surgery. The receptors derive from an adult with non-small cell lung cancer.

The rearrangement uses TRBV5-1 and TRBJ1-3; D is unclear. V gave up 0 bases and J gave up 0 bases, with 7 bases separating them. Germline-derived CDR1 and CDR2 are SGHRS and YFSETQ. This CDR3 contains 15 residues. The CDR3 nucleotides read TGCGCCAGCAGCTTGGGGACTAGCTCTGGAAACACCATATATTTT. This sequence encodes CASSLGTSSGNTIYF.

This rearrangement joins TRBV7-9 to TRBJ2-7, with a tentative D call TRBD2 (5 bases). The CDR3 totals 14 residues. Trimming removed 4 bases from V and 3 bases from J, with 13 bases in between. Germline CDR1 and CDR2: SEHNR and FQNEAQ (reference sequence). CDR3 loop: CASSSTSAIYEQYF. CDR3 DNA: TGTGCCAGCAGCTCAACTAGTGCGATCTACGAGCAGTACTTC.

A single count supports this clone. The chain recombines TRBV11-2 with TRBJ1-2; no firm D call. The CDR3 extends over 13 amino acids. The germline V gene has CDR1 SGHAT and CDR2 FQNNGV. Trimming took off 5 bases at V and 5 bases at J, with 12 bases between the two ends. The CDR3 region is CASSPGEGYGYTF. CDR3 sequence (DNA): TGTGCCAGCAGCCCTGGCGAAGGTTATGGCTACACCTTC.

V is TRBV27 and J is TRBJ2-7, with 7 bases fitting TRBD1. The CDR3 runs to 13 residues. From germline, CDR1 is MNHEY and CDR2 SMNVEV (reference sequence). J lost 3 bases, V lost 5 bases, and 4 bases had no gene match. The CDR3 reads CASSLRTGYEQYF. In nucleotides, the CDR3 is TGTGCCAGCAGTCTGAGGACAGGCTACGAGCAGTACTTC.

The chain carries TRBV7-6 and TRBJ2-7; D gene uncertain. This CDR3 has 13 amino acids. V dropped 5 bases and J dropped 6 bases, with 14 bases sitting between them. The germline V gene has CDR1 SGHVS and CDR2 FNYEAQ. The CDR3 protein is CASSRTWGGEQYF. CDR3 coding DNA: TGTGCCAGCAGCCGGACGTGGGGTGGCGAGCAGTACTTC. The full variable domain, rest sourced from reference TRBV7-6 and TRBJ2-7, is GAGVSQSPRYKVTKRGQDVALRCDPISGHVSLYWYRQALGQGPEFLTYFNYEAQQDKSGLPNDRFSAERPEGSISTLTIQRTEQRDSAMYRCASSRTWGGEQYFGPGTRLTVT.

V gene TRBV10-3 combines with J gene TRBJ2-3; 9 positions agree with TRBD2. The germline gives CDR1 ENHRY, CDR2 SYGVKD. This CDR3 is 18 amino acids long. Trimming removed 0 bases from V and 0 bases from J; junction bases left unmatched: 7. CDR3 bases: TGTGCCATCAGTGAGTCGCTAGCGGGAACGACTAGCACAGATACGCAGTATTTT. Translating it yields CAISESLAGTTSTDTQYF.

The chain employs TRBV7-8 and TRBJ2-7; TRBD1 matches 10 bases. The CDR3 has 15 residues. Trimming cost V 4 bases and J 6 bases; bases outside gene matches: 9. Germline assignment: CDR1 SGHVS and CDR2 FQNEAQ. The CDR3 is CASSSRRDRGSEQYF. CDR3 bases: TGTGCCAGCAGCTCTAGGAGGGACAGGGGAAGCGAGCAGTACTTC. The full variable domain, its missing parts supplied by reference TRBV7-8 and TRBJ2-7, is GAGVSQSPRYKVAKRGQDVALRCDPISGHVSLFWYQQALGQGPEFLTYFQNEAQLDKSGLPSDRFFAERPEGSVSTLKIQRTQQEDSAVYLCASSSRRDRGSEQYFGPGTRLTVT.

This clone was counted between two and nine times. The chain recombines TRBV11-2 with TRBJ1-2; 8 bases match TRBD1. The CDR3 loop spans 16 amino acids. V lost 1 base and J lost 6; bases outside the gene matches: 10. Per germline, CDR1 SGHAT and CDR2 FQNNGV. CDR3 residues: CASSLVRPETGDGYTF. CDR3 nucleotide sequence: TGTGCCAGCAGCTTAGTTCGTCCCGAGACAGGGGATGGCTACACCTTC.

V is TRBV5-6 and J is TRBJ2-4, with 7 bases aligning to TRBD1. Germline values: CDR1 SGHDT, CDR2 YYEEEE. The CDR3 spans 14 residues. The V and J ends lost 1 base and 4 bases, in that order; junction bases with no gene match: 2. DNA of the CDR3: TGTGCCAGCAGCTTGAGGGGGCAGAAAAACATTCAGTACTTC. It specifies CASSLRGQKNIQYF.